This TCR beta chain was captured by sequencing in a study of cytomegalovirus exposure and HLA in healthy donors. Study in general: Among 398 genotyped donors, roughly 80% fell in the Caucasian-associated ancestry cluster. Study-level results: Presence/absence results assume similar sequencing depth per donor, which may not hold. Later examination showed HLA-associated TCR beta chains had greater clonal expansion than equally common others.

The primer mix had 60 Vbeta and 13 Jbeta primers. Clones were read by immunoSEQ multiplex PCR, and TCRdb kept only the in-frame ones, dropping some. The sample has about 35,000 clones, 70% to 85% seen once. Germline V gene data show CDR1 as LNHDA and CDR2 as SQIVND (reference sequence). The CDR3 has 14 residues. Trimming cost V 9 bases and J 14 bases; bases outside gene matches: 17. This clone was counted a few times. Its specificity is unknown. This clonotype was sampled from a woman aged 18-29 years in good health and CMV-seronegative. Sequencing was done on a sample of PBMCs. V is TRBV19 and J is TRBJ1-4; 8 positions match TRBD1. The CDR3 sequence: CASLERTGNWGLFF. For the CDR3, the DNA is TGTGCCAGCCTTGAACGGACAGGGAACTGGGGGCTGTTTTTT.